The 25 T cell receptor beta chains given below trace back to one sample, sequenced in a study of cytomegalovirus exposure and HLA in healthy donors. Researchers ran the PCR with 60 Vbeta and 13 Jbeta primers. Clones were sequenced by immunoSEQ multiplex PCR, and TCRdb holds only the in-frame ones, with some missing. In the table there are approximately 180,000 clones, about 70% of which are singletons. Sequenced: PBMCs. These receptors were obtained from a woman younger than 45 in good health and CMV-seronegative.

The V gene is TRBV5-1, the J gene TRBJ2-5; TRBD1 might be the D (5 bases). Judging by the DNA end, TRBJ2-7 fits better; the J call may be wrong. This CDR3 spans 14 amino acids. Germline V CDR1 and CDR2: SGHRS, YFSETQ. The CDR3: CASSLDSDTYEQYF. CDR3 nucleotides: TGCGCCAGCAGCCTCGACAGTGACACCTACGAGCAGTACTTC.

CDR3: CASIPGDRGNLSRDNEQFF. CDR3 nucleotides: TGTGCCAGTATCCCGGGGGACAGGGGAAATCTTAGTCGGGACAATGAGCAGTTCTTC. J is TRBJ2-1 and V is TRBV19; 10 bases map to TRBD1. The V segment lost 7 bases and the J segment 5 bases; nucleotides outside the gene matches: 20. CDR1 LNHDA and CDR2 SQIVND come from the germline V gene (reference sequence). This CDR3 is built from 19 residues.

The CDR3 coding sequence is TGTGCCAGCAGCTTAGGGGTAGCGGGGGGATTATACAATGAGCAGTTCTTC. Its translation: CASSLGVAGGLYNEQFF. This chain joins TRBV7-9 and TRBJ2-1, with 10 bases matching TRBD2. The CDR3 has 17 residues. Losses at the gene ends were 1 base for V and 4 bases for J; bases not matched to a gene: 7. CDR1 is SEHNR, CDR2 FQNEAQ, per germline (reference sequence).

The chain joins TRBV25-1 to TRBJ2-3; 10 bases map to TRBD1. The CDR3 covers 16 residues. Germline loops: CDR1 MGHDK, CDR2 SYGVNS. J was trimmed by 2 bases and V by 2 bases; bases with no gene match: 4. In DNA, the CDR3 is TGTGCCAGCAGTGAAAGGACAGGGGGTTACACAGATACGCAGTATTTT. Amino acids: CASSERTGGYTDTQYF.

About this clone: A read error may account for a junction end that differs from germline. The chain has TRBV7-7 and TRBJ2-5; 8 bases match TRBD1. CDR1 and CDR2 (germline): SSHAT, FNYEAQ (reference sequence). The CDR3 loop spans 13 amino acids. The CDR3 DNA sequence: TGTGCTAGCAGCAGGGGGCAAACGGAGACCCAGTACTTC. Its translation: CASSRGQTETQYF.

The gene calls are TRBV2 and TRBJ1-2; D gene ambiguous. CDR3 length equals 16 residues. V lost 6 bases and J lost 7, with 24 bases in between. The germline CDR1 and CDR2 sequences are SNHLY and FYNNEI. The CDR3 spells CASREPGEGGLAGYTF. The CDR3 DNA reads TGTGCCAGCAGGGAACCCGGAGAGGGAGGATTAGCTGGCTACACCTTC.

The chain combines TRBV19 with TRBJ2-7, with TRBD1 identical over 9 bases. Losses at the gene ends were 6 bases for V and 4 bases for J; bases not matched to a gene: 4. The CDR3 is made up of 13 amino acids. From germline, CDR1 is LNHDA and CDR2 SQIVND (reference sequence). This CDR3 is CASRDRGAYEQYF. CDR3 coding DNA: TGTGCCAGTAGAGACAGGGGGGCTTACGAGCAGTACTTC. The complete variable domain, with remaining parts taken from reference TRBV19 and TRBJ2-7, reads DGGITQSPKYLFRKEGQNVTLSCEQNLNHDAMYWYRQDPGQGLRLIYYSQIVNDFQKGDIAEGYSVSREKKESFPLTVTSAQKNPTAFYLCASRDRGAYEQYFGPGTRLTVT.

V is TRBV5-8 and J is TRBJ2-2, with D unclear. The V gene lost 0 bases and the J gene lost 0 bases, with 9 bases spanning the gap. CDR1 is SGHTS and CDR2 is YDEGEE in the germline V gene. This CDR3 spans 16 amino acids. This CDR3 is CASSLGVGANTGELFF. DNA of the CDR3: TGTGCCAGCAGCTTGGGGGTCGGAGCGAACACCGGGGAGCTGTTTTTT.

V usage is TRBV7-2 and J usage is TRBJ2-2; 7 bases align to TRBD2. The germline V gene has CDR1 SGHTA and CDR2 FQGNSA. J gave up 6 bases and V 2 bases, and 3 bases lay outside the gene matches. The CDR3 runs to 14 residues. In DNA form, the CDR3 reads TGTGCCAGCAGCTTACAACTAGCGCCCGGGGAGCTGTTTTTT. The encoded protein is CASSLQLAPGELFF.

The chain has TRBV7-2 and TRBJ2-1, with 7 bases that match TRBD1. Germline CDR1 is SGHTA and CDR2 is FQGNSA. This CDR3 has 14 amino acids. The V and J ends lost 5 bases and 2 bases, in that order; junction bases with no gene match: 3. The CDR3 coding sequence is TGTGCCAGCAGCCCCGGGACAGCCTACAATGAGCAGTTCTTC. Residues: CASSPGTAYNEQFF.

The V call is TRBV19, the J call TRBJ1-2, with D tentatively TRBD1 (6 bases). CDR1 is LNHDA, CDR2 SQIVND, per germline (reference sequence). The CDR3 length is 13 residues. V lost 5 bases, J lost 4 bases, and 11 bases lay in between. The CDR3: CASSQGQAYGYTF. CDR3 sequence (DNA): TGTGCCAGTAGTCAGGGGCAGGCCTATGGCTACACCTTC.

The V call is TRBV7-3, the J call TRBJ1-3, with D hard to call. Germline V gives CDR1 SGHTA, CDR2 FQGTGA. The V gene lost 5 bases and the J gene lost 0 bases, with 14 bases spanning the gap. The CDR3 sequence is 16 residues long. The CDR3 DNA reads TGTGCCAGCAGCCGTCTCAGTAATCCCTCTGGAAACACCATATATTTT. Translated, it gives CASSRLSNPSGNTIYF.

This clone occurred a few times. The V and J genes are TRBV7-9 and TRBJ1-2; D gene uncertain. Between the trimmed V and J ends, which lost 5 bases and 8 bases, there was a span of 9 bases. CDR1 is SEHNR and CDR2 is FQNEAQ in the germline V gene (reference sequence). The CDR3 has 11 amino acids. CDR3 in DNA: TGTGCCAGCAGCCACGCTAAAGGCTACACCTTC. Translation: CASSHAKGYTF.

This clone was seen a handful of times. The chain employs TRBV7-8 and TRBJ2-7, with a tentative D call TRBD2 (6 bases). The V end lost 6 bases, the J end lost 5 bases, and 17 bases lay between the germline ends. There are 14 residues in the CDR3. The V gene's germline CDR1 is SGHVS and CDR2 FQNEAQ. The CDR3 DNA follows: TGTGCCAGCAGTAAGAGACTAGTTTTGGACGAGCAGTACTTC. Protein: CASSKRLVLDEQYF.

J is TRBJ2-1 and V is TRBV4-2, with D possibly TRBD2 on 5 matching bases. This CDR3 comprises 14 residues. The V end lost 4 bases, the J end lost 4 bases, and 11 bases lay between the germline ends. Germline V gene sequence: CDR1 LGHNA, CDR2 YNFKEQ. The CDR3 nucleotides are TGTGCCAGCAGCCCGTCCGAGCGGTACAATGAGCAGTTCTTC. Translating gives CASSPSERYNEQFF.

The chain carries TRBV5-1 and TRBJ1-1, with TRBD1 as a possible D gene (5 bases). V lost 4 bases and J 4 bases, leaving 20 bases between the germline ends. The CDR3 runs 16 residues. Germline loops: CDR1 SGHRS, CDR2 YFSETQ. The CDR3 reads CASSTPRGDGATEAFF. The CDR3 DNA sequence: TGCGCCAGCAGCACCCCCCGGGGGGATGGGGCCACTGAAGCTTTCTTT.

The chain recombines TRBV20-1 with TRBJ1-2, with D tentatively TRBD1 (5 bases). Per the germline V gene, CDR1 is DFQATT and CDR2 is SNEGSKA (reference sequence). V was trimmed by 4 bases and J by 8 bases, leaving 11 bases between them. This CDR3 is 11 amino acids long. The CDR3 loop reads CSANGAKGYTF. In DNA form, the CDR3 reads TGCAGTGCTAATGGGGCTAAGGGCTACACCTTC.

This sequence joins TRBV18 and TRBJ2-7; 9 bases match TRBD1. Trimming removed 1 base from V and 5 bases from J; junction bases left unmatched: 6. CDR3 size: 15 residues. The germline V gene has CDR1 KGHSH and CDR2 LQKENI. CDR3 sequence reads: CASSPLGTGFHEQYF. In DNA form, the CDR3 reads TGTGCCAGCTCACCACTAGGGACAGGGTTCCACGAGCAGTACTTC.

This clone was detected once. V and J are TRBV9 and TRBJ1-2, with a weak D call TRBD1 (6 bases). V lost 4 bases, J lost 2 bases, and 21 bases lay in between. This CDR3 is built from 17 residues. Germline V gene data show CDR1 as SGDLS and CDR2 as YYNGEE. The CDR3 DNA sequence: TGTGCCAGCAGCCCGCGACAGGATTTAACTCTGAACTATGGCTACACCTTC. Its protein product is CASSPRQDLTLNYGYTF.

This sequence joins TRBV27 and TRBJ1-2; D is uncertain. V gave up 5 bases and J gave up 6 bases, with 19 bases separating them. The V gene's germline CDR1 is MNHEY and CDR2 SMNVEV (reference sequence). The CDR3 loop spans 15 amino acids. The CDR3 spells CASSGHIEGYDGYTF. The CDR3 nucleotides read TGTGCCAGCAGTGGGCATATTGAGGGATACGATGGCTACACCTTC.

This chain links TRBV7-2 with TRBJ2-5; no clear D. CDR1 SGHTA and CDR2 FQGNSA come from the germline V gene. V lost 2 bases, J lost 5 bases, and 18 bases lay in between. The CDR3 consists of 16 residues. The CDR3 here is CASSLYEKPIAETQYF. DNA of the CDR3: TGTGCCAGCAGCTTATACGAAAAACCTATTGCTGAGACCCAGTACTTC.

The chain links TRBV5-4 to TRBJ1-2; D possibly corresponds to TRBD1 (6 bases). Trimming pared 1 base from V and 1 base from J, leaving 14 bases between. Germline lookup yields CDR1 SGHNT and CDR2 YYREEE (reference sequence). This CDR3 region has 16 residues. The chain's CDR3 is CASSLLGTSINYGYTF. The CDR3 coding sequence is TGTGCCAGCAGCTTGTTAGGGACAAGCATTAACTATGGCTACACCTTC. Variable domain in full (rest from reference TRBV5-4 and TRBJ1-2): ETGVTQSPTHLIKTRGQQVTLRCSSQSGHNTVSWYQQALGQGPQFIFQYYREEENGRGNFPPRFSGLQFPNYSSELNVNALELDDSALYLCASSLLGTSINYGYTFGSGTRLTVV.

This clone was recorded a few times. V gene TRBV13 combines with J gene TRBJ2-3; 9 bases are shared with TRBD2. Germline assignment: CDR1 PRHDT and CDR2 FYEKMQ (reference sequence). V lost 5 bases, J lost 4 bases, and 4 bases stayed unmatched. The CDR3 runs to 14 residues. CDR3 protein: CASSLLAGADTQYF. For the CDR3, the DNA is TGTGCCAGCAGCCTATTAGCGGGGGCAGATACGCAGTATTTT.

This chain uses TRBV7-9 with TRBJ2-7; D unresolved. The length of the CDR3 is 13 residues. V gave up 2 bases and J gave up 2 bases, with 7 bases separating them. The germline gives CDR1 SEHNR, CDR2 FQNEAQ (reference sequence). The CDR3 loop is CASSLTETYEQYF. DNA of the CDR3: TGTGCCAGCAGCTTAACCGAGACCTACGAGCAGTACTTC.

The DNA of the CDR3 is TGCGCCAGCCAGGCCGGGACTATCTACAATGAGCAGTTCTTC. Protein: CASQAGTIYNEQFF. The genes are TRBV5-1 and TRBJ2-1; 7 bases are shared with TRBD2. The germline CDR1 and CDR2 sequences are SGHRS and YFSETQ. Trimming removed 7 bases from V and 3 bases from J; junction bases left unmatched: 7. This CDR3 contains 14 residues.